The TCR beta chain under discussion was sequenced for a study of siplizumab effects on memory and regulatory T cells. Measured with immunoSEQ multiplex PCR; TCRdb has only the in-frame clones, and not every one. Here the sample spans 95,000 to 110,000 clones, about 94% being singletons. Regarding this clone: Its target is not known.

CDR1 and CDR2 (germline): SGHDT, YYEEEE. The CDR3 has 15 amino acids. Trimming stripped 2 bases from V and 3 bases from J, with 12 bases between. The study's findings and limits: The Treg-derived share of mappable alloreactive CD4+ clones averaged roughly 64% with siplizumab and roughly 28% in controls. Naive T cells seemed more diverse than memory cells and seemed major alloresponse contributors.

The material sequenced was Tregs sorted from blood. J is TRBJ2-1 and V is TRBV5-6; D is tentatively TRBD1 or TRBD2 (5 bases each). This clonotype was obtained from a human donor in good health. CDR3 sequence reads: CASSLIVGGYNEQFF. The CDR3 DNA reads TGTGCCAGCAGCTTAATCGTTGGGGGCTACAATGAGCAGTTCTTC.